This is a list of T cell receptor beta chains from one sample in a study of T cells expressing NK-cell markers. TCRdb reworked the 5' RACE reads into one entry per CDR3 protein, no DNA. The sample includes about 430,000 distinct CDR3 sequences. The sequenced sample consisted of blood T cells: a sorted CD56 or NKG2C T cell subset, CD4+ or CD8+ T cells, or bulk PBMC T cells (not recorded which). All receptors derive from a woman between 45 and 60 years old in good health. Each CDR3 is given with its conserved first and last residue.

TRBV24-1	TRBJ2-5	CATSNLGQETQYF
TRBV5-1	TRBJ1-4	CASSTSAGSGEKLFF
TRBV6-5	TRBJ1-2	CASSYRAGDSGYTF
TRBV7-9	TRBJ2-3	CASSSRPGLASADTQYF
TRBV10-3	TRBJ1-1	CAISALGGSDTEAFF
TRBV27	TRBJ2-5	CASSLRGLADSPQYF
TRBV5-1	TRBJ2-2	CASSETPTGELFF
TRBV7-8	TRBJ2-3	CASSPHRTSTDTQYF
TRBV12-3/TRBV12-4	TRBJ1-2	CASSLLGGAGGYTF
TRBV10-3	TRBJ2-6	CAISRRGAQAGANVLTF
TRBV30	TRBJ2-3	CAWKIAGGVNTQYF
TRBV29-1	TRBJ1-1	CSVGDPLVTEAFF
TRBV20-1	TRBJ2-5	CSARDTGTSRETQYF
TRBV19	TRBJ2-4	CASSTSPGRGIQYF
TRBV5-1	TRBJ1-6	CASSSGQGSSNSPLHF
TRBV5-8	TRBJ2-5	CASSLGRKETQYF
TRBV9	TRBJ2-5	CASSVGYLGQETQYF
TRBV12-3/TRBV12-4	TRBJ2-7	CASSLERFYEQYF
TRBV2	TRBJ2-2	CASSERVNDGGELFF
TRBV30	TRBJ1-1	CAWTGRLNTEAFF